This T cell receptor beta chain was retrieved from a study of cytomegalovirus exposure and HLA in healthy donors. About the research overall: When about 400 donors were genotyped, roughly 80% of them were found to fall in the Caucasian-associated ancestry cluster. Regarding the study as a whole: In a later analysis, the majority of CMV-associated beta chains seemingly showed HLA restriction. The investigators catalogued under 200 TCR beta chains as cytomegalovirus-associated.

Participants comprised healthy donors of bone marrow. Use of 60 Vbeta and 13 Jbeta primers characterized the PCR. Generated by immunoSEQ multiplex PCR, the TCRdb table keeps only in-frame clones and is missing some. This table holds roughly 150,000 clones, around four fifths found once. As regards this clone: Its cognate antigen is unknown.

With 2 bases removed from V and 5 bases from J, the gap between germline ends came to 18 bases. The CDR3 spans 16 residues. From germline, CDR1 is SGHTA and CDR2 FQGNSA. The material sequenced was PBMCs. The rearrangement links TRBV7-2 to TRBJ1-1; tentatively, D is TRBD1 (5 bases). The receptor comes from a man aged 25 to 40 in good health and CMV-seronegative. The CDR3 sequence: CASSLIRGGSGTEAFF. CDR3 DNA: TGTGCCAGCAGCTTAATCCGTGGGGGGTCGGGGACTGAAGCTTTCTTT.